Described below is a single T cell receptor (beta chain) sequence and its context. Its specificity is not known. The table came from immunoSEQ multiplex PCR; TCRdb's copy has only in-frame clones and leaves some out. The sample contains about 93,000 clones, around 80% of which appear only once. The CDR3 length is 16 residues. The germline CDR1 and CDR2 sequences are GTSNPN and SVGIG (reference sequence). Unmatched junction bases numbered 9, after V lost 5 bases and J lost 2 bases. These data originate in a study of PD-1 blockade in classical Hodgkin lymphoma. General study results and limits: Still unresolved is the cause of the repertoire differences, which may be disease activity or prior therapy.

Time point given: cycle 4 day 1 (C4D1), after 5 to 7 weeks of nivolumab. All patients experienced relapse after autologous stem cell transplantation, and brentuximab vedotin exposure was variable. The TCR was taken from a human donor with classical Hodgkin lymphoma. The specimen was peripheral blood mononuclear cells (PBMCs), collected before the fourth cycle of nivolumab. The J gene is TRBJ2-2, the V gene TRBV30, with 9 bases matching TRBD2. CDR3 in DNA: TGTGCCTGGGGTCGGCCTAGCGGGGCAAACACCGGGGAGCTGTTTTTT. It codes for CAWGRPSGANTGELFF.